This note documents a single TCR beta chain sequence. Seattle's cohort entered during active infection and was followed longitudinally. Original handling: Scientists estimated how many nucleated cells there were by amplifying reference gene primers. Profiling relied on immunoSEQ multiplex PCR, and the TCRdb table lists in-frame clones only, not all of them. Clonal size and the V and J genes are those of that table, whereas D and trimming came from the DNA. Among some 87,000 clones listed, around 90% were seen once. The data are from a study of blood T cell repertoires in COVID-19. Overall study: Italy, Spain and the United States were the sources of the convalescent and acute COVID-19 samples. T cells, B-cell-depleted T cells, or PBMCs supplied cDNA or gDNA.

This CDR3 has 13 residues. J gave up 13 bases and V 2 bases, and 7 bases lay outside the gene matches. Germline values: CDR1 LNHDA, CDR2 SQIVND (reference sequence). V gene TRBV19 combines with J gene TRBJ1-4, with 7 nucleotides matching TRBD1. The specimen was peripheral blood. The sequence derives from a human donor with COVID-19, enrolled during active disease. The donor label of this sample is uncertain. In DNA form, the CDR3 reads TGTGCCAGTAGTATAACAGGGGCTTCTAGACTGTTTTTT. This translates into CASSITGASRLFF.